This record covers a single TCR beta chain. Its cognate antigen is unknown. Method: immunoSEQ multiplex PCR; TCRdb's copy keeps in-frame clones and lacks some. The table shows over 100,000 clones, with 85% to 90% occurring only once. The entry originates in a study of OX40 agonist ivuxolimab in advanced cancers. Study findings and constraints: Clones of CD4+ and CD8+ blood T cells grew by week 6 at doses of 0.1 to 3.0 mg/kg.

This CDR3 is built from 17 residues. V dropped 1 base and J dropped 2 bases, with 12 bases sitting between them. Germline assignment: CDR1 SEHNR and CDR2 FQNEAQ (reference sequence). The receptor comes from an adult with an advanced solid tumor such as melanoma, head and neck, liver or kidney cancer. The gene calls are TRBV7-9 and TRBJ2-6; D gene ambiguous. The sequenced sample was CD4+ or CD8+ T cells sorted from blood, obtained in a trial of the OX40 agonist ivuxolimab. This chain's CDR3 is CASSLGLDRTGANVLTF. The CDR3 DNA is TGTGCCAGCAGCTTAGGCCTGGACCGCACTGGGGCCAACGTCCTGACTTTC.